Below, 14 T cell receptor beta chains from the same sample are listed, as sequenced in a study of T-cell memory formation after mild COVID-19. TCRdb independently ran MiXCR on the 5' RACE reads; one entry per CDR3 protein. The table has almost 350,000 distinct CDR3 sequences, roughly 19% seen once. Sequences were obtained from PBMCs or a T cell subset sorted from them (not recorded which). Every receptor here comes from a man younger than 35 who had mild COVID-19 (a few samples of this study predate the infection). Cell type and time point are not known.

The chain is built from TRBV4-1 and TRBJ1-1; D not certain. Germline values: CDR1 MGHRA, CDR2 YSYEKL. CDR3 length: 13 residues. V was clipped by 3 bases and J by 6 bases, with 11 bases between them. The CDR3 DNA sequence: TGCGCCAGCAGCCAGACTCCGAGTCCTGAAGCTTTCTTT. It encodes CASSQTPSPEAFF.

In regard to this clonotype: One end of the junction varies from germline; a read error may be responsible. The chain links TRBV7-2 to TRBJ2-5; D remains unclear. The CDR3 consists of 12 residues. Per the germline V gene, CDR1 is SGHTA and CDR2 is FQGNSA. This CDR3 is CASILVGETQYF. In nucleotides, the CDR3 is TGTGCCAGCATCTTAGTAGGGGAGACCCAGTACTTC. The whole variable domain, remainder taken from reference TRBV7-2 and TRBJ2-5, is GAGVSQSPSNKVTEKGKDVELRCDPISGHTALYWYRQSLGQGLEFLIYFQGNSAPDKSGLPSDRFSAERTGGSVSTLTIQRTQQEDSAVYLCASILVGETQYFGPGTRLLVL.

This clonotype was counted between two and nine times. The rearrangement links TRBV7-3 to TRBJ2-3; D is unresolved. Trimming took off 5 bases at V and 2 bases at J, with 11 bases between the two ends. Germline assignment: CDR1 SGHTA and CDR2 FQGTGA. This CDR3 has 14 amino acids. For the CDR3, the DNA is TGTGCCAGCAGCCCCCAAGGGATCACAGATACGCAGTATTTT. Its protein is CASSPQGITDTQYF.

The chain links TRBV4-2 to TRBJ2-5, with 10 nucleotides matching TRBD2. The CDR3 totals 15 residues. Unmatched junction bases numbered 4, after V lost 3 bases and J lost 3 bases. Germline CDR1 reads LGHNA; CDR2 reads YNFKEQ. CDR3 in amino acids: CASSQGLAGEETQYF. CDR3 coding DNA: TGTGCCAGCAGCCAGGGGCTAGCGGGGGAAGAGACCCAGTACTTC.

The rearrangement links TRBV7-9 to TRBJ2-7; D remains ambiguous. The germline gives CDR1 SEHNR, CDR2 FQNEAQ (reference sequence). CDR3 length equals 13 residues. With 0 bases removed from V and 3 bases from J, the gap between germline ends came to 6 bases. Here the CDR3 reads CASSLAQDYEQYF. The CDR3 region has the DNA TGTGCCAGCAGCTTAGCGCAGGACTACGAGCAGTACTTC.

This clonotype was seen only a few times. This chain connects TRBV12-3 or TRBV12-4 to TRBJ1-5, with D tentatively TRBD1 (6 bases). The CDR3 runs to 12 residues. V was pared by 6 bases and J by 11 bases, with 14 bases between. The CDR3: CASSWTAETQHF. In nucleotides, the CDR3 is TGTGCCAGCAGCTGGACAGCCGAGACCCAGCATTTT.

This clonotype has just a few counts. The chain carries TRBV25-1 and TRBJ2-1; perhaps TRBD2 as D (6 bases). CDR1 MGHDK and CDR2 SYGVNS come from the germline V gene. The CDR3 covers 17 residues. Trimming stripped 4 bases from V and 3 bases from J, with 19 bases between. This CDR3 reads CASSGPWGENLYNEQFF. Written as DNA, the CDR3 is TGTGCCAGCAGTGGACCTTGGGGGGAGAATCTCTACAATGAGCAGTTCTTC.

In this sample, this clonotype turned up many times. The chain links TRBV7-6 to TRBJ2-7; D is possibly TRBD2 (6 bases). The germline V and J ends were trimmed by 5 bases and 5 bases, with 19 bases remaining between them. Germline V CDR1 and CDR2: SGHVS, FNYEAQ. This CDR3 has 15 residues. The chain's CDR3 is CASSPTGLVSDEQYF. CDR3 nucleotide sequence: TGTGCCAGCAGCCCAACGGGACTCGTGTCAGACGAGCAGTACTTC.

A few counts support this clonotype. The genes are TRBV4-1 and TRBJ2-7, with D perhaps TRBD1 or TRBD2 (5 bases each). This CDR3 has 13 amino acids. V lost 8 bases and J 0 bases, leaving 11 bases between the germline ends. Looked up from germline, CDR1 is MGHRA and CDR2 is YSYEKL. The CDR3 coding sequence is TGCGCCAGCGCTTGGGGGATCTCCTACGAGCAGTACTTC. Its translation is CASAWGISYEQYF.

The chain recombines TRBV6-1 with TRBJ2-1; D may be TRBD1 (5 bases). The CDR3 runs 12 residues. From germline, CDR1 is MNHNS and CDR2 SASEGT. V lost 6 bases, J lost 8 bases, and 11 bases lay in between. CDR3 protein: CASSAVGHEQFF. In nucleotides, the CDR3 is TGTGCCAGCAGCGCCGTGGGGCATGAGCAGTTCTTC.

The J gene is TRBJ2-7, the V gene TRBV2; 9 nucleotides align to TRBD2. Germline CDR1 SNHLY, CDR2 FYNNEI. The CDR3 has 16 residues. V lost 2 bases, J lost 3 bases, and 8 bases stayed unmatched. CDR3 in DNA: TGTGCCAGCAGTGAACGGTGGCCTAGCGGGGTCTACGAGCAGTACTTC. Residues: CASSERWPSGVYEQYF.

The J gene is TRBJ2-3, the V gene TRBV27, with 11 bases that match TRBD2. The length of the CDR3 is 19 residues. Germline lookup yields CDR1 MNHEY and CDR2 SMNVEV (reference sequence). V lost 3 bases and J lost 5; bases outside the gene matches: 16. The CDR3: CASSFRSARLAGGRDTQYF. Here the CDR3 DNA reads TGTGCCAGCAGTTTTCGGTCCGCGAGGCTAGCGGGGGGCAGAGATACGCAGTATTTT.

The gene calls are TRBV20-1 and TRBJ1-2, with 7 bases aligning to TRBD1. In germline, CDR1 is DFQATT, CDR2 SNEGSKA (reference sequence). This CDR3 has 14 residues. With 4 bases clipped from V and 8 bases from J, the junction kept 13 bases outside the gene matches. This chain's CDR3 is CSAITWGRGVGYTF. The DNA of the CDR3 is TGCAGTGCTATCACCTGGGGCAGGGGGGTAGGCTACACCTTC.

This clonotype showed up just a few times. CDR3 coding DNA: TGTGCCAGCAGGCCTTGGACAGACCAAGAGACCCAGTACTTC. Translated: CASRPWTDQETQYF. The rearrangement joins TRBV7-9 to TRBJ2-5; tentative D call: TRBD1 (6 bases). Per the germline V gene, CDR1 is SEHNR and CDR2 is FQNEAQ (reference sequence). Trimming took off 6 bases at V and 0 bases at J, with 11 bases between the two ends. The CDR3 loop spans 14 amino acids.